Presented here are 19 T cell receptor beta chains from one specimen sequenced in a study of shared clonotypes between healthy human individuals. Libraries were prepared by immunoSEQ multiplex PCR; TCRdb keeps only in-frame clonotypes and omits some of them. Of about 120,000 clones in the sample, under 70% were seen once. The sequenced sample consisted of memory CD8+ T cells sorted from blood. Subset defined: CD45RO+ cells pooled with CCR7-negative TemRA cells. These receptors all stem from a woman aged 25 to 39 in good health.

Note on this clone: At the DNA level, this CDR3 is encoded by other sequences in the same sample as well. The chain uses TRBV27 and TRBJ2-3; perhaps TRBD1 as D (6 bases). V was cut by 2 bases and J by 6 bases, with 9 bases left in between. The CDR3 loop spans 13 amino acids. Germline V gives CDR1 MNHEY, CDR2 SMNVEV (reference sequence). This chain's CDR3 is CASSLTGLDTQYF. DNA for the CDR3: TGTGCCAGCAGTTTAACAGGGCTGGATACGCAGTATTTT.

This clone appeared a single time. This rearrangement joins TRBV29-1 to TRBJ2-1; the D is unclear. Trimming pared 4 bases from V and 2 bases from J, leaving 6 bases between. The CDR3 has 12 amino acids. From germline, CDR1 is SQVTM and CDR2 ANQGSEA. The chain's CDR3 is CSVGGAYNEQFF. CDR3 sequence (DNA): TGCAGCGTTGGAGGTGCCTACAATGAGCAGTTCTTC.

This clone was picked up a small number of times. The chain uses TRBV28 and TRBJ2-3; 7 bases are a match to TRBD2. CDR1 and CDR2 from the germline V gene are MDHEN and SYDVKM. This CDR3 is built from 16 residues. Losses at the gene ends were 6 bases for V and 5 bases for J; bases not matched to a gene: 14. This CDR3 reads CASSPGQAGAGDTQYF. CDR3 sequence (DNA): TGTGCCAGCAGCCCAGGGCAGGCGGGAGCGGGAGATACGCAGTATTTT.

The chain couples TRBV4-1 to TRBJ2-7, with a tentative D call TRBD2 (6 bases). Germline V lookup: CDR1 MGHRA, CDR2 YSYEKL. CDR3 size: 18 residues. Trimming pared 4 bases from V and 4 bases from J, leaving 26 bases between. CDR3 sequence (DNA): TGCGCCAGCAGCCGACGTGATTGGAGGGCGGGATTCGGATACGAGCAGTACTTC. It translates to CASSRRDWRAGFGYEQYF.

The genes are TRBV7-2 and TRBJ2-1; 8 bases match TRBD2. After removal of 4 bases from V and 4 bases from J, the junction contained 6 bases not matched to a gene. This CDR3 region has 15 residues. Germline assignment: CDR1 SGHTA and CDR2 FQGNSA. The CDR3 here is CASSSTSEAYNEQFF. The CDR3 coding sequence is TGTGCCAGCAGCTCGACTAGCGAGGCGTACAATGAGCAGTTCTTC.

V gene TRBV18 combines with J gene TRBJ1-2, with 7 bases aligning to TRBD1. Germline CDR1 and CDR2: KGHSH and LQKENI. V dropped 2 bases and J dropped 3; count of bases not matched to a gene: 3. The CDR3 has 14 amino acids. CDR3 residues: CASSPSGTDYGYTF. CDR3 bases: TGTGCCAGCTCACCATCCGGGACAGACTATGGCTACACCTTC.

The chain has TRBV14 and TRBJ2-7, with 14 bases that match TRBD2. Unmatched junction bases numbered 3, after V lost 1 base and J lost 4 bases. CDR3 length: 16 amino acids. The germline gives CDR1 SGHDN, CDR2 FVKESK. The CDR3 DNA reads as TGTGCCAGCAGCCAAGGAGGACTAGCGGGAGGATACGAGCAGTACTTC. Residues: CASSQGGLAGGYEQYF.

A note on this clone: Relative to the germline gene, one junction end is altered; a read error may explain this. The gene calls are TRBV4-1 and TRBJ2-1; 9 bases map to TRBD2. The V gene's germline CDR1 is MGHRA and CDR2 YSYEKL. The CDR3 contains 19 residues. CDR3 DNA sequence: TGCGCCAGCAGACAAGTCCTCGGGCCGGCGGGAGGGAAGCACAATGAGCAGTTCTTC. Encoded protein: CASRQVLGPAGGKHNEQFF.

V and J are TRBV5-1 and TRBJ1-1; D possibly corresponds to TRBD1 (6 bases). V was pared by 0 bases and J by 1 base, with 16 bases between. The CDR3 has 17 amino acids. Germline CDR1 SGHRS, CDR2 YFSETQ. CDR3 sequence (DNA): TGCGCCAGCAGCTTGGCCGTTGGGGGGGCCGCGAACACTGAAGCTTTCTTT. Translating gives CASSLAVGGAANTEAFF.

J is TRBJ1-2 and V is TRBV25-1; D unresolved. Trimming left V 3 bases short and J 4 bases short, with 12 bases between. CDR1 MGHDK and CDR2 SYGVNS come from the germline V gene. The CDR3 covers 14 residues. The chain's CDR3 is CASSDTGGRYGYTF. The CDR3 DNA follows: TGTGCCAGCAGTGATACTGGAGGGCGCTATGGCTACACCTTC.

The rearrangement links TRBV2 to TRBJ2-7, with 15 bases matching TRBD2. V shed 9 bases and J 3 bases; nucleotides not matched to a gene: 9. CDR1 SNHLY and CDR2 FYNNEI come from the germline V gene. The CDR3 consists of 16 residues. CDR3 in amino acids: CASGLAGGAKRYEQYF. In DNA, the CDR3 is TGTGCCAGTGGACTAGCGGGAGGGGCAAAGCGCTACGAGCAGTACTTC.

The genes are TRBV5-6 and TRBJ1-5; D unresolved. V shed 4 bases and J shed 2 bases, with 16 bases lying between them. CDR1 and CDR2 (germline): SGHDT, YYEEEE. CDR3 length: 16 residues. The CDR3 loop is CASSPRLVLRNQPQHF. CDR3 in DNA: TGTGCCAGCAGCCCGAGGTTGGTTCTCCGCAATCAGCCCCAGCATTTT. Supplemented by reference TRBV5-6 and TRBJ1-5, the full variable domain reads DAGVTQSPTHLIKTRGQQVTLRCSPKSGHDTVSWYQQALGQGPQFIFQYYEEEERQRGNFPDRFSGHQFPNYSSELNVNALLLGDSALYLCASSPRLVLRNQPQHFGDGTRLSIL.

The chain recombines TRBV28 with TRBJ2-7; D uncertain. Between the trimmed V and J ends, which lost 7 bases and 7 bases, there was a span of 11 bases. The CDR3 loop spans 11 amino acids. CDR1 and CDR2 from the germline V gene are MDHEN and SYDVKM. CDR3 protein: CASNTPREQYF. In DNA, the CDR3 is TGTGCCAGCAACACCCCTCGGGAGCAGTACTTC.

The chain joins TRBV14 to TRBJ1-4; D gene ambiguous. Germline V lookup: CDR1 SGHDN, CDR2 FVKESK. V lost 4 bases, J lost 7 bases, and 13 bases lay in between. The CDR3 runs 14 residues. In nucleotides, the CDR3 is TGTGCCAGCAGCCCTGCCGGGTTAGGTGAAAAACTGTTTTTT. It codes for CASSPAGLGEKLFF.

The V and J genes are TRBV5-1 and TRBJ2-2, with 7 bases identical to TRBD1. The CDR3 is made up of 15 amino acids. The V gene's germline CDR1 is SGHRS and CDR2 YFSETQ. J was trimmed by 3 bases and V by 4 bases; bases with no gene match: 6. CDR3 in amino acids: CASSAETGDTGELFF. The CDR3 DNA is TGCGCCAGCAGCGCGGAAACAGGGGACACCGGGGAGCTGTTTTTT.

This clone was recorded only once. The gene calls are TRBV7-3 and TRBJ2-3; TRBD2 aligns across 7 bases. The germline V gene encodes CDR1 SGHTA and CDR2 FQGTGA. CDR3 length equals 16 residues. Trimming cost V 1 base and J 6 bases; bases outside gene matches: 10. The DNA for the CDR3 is TGTGCCAGCAGCTTAAGGCCATCGGCGGGAGTCGATACGCAGTATTTT. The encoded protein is CASSLRPSAGVDTQYF. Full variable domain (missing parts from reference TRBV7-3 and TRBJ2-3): GAGVSQTPSNKVTEKGKYVELRCDPISGHTALYWYRQSLGQGPEFLIYFQGTGAADDSGLPNDRFFAVRPEGSVSTLKIQRTERGDSAVYLCASSLRPSAGVDTQYFGPGTRLTVL.

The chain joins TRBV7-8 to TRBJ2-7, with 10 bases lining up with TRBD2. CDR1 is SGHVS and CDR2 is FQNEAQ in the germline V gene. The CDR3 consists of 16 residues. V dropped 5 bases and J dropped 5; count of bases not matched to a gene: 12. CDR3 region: CASSQEGAGGPNEQYF. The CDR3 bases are TGTGCCAGCAGCCAAGAAGGAGCGGGAGGGCCGAACGAGCAGTACTTC.

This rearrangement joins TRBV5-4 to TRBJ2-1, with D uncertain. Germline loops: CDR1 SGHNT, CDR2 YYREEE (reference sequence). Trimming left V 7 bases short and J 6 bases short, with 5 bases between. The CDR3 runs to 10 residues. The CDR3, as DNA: TGTGCCAGCGGCTCCAATGAGCAGTTCTTC. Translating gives CASGSNEQFF.

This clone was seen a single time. CDR3 in DNA: TGTGCCAGCACACCGTTAGCGGGAGTCTACGAGCAGTACTTC. This translates into CASTPLAGVYEQYF. The gene calls are TRBV6-6 and TRBJ2-5, with TRBD2 identical over 9 bases. The tail of the sequence fits TRBJ2-7 better, so the J call may be wrong. Germline V gene sequence: CDR1 MNHNY, CDR2 SVGAGI (reference sequence). The length of the CDR3 is 14 residues.